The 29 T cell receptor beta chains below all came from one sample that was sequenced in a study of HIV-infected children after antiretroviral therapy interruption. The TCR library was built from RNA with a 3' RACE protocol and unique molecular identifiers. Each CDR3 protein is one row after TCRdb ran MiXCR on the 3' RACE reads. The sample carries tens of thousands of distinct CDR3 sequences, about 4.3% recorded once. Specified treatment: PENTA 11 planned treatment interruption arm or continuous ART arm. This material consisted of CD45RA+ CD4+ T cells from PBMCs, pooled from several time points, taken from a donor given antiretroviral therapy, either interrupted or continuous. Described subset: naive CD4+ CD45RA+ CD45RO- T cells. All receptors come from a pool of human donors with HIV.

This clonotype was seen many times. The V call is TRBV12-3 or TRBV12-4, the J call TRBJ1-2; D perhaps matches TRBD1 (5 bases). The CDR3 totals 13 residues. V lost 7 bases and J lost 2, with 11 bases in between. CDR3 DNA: TGTGCCAGCACCTGGGACGGGAACTATGGCTACACCTTC. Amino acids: CASTWDGNYGYTF.

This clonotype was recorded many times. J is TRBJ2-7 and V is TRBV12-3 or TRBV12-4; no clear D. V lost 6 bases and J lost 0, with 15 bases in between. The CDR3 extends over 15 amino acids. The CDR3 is CASSPGGTRSYEQYF. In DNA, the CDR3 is TGTGCCAGCAGCCCCGGCGGCACACGCTCCTACGAGCAGTACTTC.

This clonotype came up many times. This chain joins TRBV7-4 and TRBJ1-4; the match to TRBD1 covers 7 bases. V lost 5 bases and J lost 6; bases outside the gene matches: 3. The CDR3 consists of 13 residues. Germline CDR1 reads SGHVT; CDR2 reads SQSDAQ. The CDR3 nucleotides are TGTGCCAGCAGCGACAGGGTAGATGAAAAACTGTTTTTT. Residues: CASSDRVDEKLFF.

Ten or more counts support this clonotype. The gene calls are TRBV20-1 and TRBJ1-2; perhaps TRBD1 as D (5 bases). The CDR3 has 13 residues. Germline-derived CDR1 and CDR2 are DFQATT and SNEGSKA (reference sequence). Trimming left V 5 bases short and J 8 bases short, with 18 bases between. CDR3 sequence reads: CSAPGGTLIGYTF. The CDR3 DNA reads TGCAGTGCTCCTGGGGGGACTCTCATCGGCTACACCTTC.

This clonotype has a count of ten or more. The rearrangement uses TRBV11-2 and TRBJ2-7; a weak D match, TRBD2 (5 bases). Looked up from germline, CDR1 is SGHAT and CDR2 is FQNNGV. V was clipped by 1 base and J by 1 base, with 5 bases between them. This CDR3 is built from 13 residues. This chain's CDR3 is CASSLAGSYEQYF. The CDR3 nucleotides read TGTGCCAGCAGCTTAGCGGGGTCCTACGAGCAGTACTTC.

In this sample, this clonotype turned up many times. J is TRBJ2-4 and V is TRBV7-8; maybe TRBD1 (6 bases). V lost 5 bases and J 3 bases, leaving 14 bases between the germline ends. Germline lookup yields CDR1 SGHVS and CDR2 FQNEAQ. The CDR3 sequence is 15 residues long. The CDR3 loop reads CASSPVQGSKNIQYF. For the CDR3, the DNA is TGTGCCAGCAGCCCGGTTCAGGGGAGCAAAAACATTCAGTACTTC.

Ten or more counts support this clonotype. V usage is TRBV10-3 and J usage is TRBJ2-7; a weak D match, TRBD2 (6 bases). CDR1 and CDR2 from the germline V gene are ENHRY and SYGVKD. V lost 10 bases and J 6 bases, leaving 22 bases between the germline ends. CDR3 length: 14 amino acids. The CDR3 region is CATTATGVFSEQYF. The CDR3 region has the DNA TGTGCCACCACCGCCACGGGAGTGTTTTCCGAGCAGTACTTC.

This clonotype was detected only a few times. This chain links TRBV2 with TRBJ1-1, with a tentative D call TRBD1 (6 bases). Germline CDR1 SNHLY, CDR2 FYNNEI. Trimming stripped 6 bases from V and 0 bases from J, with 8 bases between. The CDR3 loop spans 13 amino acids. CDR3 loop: CASRGDMNTEAFF. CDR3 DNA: TGTGCCAGCAGGGGGGACATGAACACTGAAGCTTTCTTT.

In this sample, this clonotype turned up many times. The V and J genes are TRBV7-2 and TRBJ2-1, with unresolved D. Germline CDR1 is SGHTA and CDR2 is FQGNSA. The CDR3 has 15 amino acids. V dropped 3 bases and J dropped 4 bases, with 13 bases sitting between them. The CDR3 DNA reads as TGTGCCAGCAGCTTCTTGGTTTGGAATTACAATGAGCAGTTCTTC. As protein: CASSFLVWNYNEQFF.

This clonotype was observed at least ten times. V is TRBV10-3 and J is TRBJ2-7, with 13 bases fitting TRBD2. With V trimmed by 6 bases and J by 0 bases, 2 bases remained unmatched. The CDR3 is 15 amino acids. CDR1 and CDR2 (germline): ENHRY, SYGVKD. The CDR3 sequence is CAIRLAGGLSYEQYF. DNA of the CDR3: TGTGCCATCAGACTAGCGGGGGGGCTCTCCTACGAGCAGTACTTC.

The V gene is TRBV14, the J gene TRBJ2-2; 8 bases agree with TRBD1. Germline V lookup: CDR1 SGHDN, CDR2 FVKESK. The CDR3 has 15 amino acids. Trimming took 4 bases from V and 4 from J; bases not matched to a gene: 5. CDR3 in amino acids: CASSPRTGLTGELFF. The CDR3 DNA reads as TGTGCCAGCAGCCCTAGGACAGGGCTCACCGGGGAGCTGTTTTTT. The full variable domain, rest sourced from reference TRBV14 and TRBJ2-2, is EAGVTQFPSHSVIEKGQTVTLRCDPISGHDNLYWYRRVMGKEIKFLLHFVKESKQDESGMPNNRFLAERTGGTYSTLKVQPAELEDSGVYFCASSPRTGLTGELFFGEGSRLTVL.

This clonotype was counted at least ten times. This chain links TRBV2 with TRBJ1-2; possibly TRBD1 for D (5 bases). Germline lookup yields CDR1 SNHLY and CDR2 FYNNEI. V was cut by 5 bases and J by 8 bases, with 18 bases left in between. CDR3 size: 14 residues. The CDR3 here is CASSPGGGFGGYTF. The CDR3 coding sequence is TGTGCCAGCAGTCCTGGGGGGGGATTCGGCGGCTACACCTTC.

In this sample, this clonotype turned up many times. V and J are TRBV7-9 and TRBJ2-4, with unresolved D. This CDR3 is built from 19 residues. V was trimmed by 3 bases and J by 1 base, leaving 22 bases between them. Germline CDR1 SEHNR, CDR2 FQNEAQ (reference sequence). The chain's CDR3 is CASSFQGNSHPGAKNIQYF. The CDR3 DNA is TGTGCCAGCAGCTTTCAAGGGAACTCGCACCCTGGGGCCAAAAACATTCAGTACTTC.

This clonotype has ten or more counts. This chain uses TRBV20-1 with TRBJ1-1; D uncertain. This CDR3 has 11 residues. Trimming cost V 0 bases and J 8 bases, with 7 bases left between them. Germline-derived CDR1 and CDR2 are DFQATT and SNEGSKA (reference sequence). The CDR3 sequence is CSARDIPEAFF. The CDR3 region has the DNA TGCAGTGCTAGAGATATCCCCGAAGCTTTCTTT.

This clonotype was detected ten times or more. The CDR3 here is CASSFVRVGDTQYF. The CDR3, as DNA: TGTGCCAGCAGCTTTGTACGGGTTGGTGATACGCAGTATTTT. V gene TRBV7-2 combines with J gene TRBJ2-3, with unresolved D. V lost 3 bases, J lost 6 bases, and 13 bases lay in between. CDR3 size: 14 residues. The V gene's germline CDR1 is SGHTA and CDR2 FQGNSA.

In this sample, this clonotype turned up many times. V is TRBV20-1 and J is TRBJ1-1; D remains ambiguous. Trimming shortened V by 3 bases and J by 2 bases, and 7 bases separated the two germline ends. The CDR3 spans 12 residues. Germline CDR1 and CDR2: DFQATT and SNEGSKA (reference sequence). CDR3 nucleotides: TGCAGTGCTAGTCAGACCAACACTGAAGCTTTCTTT. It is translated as CSASQTNTEAFF.

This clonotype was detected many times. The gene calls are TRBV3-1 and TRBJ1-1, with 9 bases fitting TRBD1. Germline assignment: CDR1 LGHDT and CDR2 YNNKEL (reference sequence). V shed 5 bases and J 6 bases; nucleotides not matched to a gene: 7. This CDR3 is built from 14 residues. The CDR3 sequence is CASSSRDRASEAFF. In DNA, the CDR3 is TGTGCCAGCAGCTCCCGGGACAGGGCTTCTGAAGCTTTCTTT.

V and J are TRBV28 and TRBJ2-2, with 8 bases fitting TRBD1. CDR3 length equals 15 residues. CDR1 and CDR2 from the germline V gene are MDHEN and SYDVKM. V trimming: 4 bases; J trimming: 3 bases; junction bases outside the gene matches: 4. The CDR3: CASSSRGLYTGELFF. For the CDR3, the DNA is TGTGCCAGCAGTTCCAGGGGGCTATACACCGGGGAGCTGTTTTTT. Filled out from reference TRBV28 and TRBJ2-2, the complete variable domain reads DVKVTQSSRYLVKRTGEKVFLECVQDMDHENMFWYRQDPGLGLRLIYFSYDVKMKEKGDIPEGYSVSREKKERFSLILESASTNQTSMYLCASSSRGLYTGELFFGEGSRLTVL.

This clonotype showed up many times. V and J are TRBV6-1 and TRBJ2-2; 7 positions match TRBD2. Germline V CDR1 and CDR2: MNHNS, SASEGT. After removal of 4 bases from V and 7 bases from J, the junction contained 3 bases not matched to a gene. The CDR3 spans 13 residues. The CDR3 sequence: CASSGGGVGELFF. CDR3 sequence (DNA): TGTGCCAGCAGTGGGGGGGGAGTCGGGGAGCTGTTTTTT.

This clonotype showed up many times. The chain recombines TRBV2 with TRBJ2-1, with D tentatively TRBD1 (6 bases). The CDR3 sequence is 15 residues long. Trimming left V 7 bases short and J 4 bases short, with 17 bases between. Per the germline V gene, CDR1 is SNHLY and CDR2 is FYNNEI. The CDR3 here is CASTPQGSLYNEQFF. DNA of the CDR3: TGTGCCAGCACCCCACAGGGAAGCTTGTACAATGAGCAGTTCTTC.

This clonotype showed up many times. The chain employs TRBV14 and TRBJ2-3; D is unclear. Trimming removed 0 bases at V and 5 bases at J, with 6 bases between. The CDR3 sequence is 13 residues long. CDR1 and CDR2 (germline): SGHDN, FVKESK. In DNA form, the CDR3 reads TGTGCCAGCAGCCAAGATACTCGAGATACGCAGTATTTT. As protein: CASSQDTRDTQYF.

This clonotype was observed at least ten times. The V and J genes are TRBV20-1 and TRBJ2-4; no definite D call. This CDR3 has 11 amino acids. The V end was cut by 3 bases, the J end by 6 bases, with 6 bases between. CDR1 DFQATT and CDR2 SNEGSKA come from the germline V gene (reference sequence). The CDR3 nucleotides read TGCAGTGCTAGGGTCGTAAACATTCAGTACTTC. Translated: CSARVVNIQYF.

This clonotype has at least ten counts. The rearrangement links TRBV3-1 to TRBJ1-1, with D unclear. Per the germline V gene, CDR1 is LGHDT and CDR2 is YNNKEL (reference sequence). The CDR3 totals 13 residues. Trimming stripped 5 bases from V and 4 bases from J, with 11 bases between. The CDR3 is CASSSSRSTEAFF. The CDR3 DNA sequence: TGTGCCAGCAGCAGCAGCAGGAGCACTGAAGCTTTCTTT. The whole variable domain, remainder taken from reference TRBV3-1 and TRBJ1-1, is DTAVSQTPKYLVTQMGNDKSIKCEQNLGHDTMYWYKQDSKKFLKIMFSYNNKELIINETVPNRFSPKSPDKAHLNLHINSLELGDSAVYFCASSSSRSTEAFFGQGTRLTVV.

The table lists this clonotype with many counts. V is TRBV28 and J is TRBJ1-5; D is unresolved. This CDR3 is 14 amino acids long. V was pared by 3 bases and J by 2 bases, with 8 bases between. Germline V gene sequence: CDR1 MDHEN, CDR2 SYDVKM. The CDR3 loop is CASSFPGRNQPQHF. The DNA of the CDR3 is TGTGCCAGCAGTTTTCCTGGGCGCAATCAGCCCCAGCATTTT.

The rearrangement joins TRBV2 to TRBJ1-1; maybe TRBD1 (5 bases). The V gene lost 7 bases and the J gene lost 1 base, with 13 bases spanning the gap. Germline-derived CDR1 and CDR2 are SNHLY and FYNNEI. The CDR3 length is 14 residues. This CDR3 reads CASTSVRGNTEAFF. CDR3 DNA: TGTGCCAGCACTAGTGTGAGGGGGAACACTGAAGCTTTCTTT.

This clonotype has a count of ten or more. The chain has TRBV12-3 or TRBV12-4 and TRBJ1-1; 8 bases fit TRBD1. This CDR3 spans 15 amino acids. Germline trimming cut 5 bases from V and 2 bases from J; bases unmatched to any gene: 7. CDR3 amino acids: CASSPSDRVNTEAFF. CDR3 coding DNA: TGTGCCAGCAGTCCCTCGGACAGGGTAAACACTGAAGCTTTCTTT.

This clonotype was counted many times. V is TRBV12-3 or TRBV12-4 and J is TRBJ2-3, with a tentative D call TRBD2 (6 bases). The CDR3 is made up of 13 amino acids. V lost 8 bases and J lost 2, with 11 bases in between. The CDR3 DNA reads TGTGCCAGCGGGACTCAACACACAGATACGCAGTATTTT. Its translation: CASGTQHTDTQYF.

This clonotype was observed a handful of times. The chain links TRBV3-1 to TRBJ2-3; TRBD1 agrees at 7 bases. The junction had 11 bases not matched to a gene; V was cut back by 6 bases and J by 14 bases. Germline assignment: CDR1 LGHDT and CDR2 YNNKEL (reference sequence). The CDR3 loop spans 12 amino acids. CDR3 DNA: TGTGCCAGCAGTGGGGACAGTGGGCCGGCGTATTTT. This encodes CASSGDSGPAYF.

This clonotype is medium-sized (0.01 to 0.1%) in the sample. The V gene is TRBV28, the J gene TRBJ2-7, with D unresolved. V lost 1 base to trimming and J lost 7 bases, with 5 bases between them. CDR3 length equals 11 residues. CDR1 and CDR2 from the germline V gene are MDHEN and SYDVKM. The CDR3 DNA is TGTGCCAGCAGTTTATTGCGGGAGCAGTACTTC. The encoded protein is CASSLLREQYF.